The next 12 T cell receptor beta chains were all read from a single sample in a study of response to subunit inactivated influenza vaccine. In TCRdb, the RT-PCR reads were re-called with MiXCR into one record per CDR3 protein. The table shows around 470,000 distinct CDR3 sequences, with 6% to 9% occurring only once. Sequenced here: PBMCs from blood, sampled less than 30 months after vaccination. The receptors were gathered from a man between 50 and 69 years old who received an inactivated influenza vaccine.

Judged by abundance, this clonotype is medium-sized. The rearrangement joins TRBV7-6 to TRBJ2-1; D gene uncertain. Trimming took off 1 base at V and 3 bases at J, with 10 bases between the two ends. Germline V gene lookup returns CDR1 SGHVS and CDR2 FNYEAQ. The CDR3 spans 15 residues. The CDR3 reads CASSLELAHYNEQFF. As DNA, the CDR3 is TGTGCCAGCAGCTTAGAACTGGCTCACTACAATGAGCAGTTCTTC.

This clonotype was counted between two and nine times. The chain is built from TRBV29-1 and TRBJ2-1; 8 positions match TRBD1. CDR3 size: 15 residues. From germline, CDR1 is SQVTM and CDR2 ANQGSEA. Germline trimming cut 1 base from V and 9 bases from J; bases unmatched to any gene: 11. CDR3 sequence (DNA): TGCAGCGTTGAAGGGGTGGGCAGGGGGCTTGGTGAGCAGTTCTTC. Translated: CSVEGVGRGLGEQFF.

This clonotype was seen a few times. The gene calls are TRBV7-2 and TRBJ1-3, with D maybe TRBD1 (5 bases). The V gene lost 5 bases and the J gene lost 0 bases, with 14 bases spanning the gap. CDR1 is SGHTA and CDR2 is FQGNSA in the germline V gene. This CDR3 comprises 16 residues. CDR3 sequence reads: CASSPAWGISGNTIYF. The CDR3 nucleotides are TGTGCCAGCAGCCCAGCGTGGGGGATCTCTGGAAACACCATATATTTT.

This clonotype was observed at least ten times. The chain has TRBV7-2 and TRBJ2-5; 8 nucleotides match TRBD1. Losses at the gene ends were 3 bases for V and 5 bases for J; bases not matched to a gene: 5. This CDR3 is 14 amino acids long. Germline CDR1 and CDR2: SGHTA and FQGNSA. CDR3 nucleotides: TGTGCCAGCAGCTTCGACAGGGGCAGGGAGACCCAGTACTTC. Translated: CASSFDRGRETQYF.

This clonotype was seen a few times. J is TRBJ2-1 and V is TRBV6-2 or TRBV6-3, with D possibly TRBD2 on 6 matching bases. CDR3 length equals 13 residues. Germline CDR1 reads MNHEY; CDR2 reads SVGEGT. Deletions cut 7 bases from V and 10 bases from J, with 17 bases between. CDR3 region: CASTSRLGQEQFF. The CDR3 nucleotides read TGTGCCAGCACCTCCCGACTAGGGCAGGAGCAGTTCTTC.

In its sample, this clonotype was seen many times. The V and J genes are TRBV10-3 and TRBJ2-3; D possibly corresponds to TRBD2 (6 bases). The V end was cut by 0 bases, the J end by 2 bases, with 12 bases between. This CDR3 spans 16 amino acids. The germline gives CDR1 ENHRY, CDR2 SYGVKD. CDR3 loop: CAISESGGASTDTQYF. The DNA of the CDR3 is TGTGCCATCAGTGAGTCGGGCGGGGCCTCCACAGATACGCAGTATTTT.

This clonotype showed up many times. The V and J genes are TRBV5-1 and TRBJ2-3; D possibly uses TRBD1 or TRBD2 (5 bases each). This CDR3 has 16 residues. Germline V gene sequence: CDR1 SGHRS, CDR2 YFSETQ. V gave up 4 bases and J gave up 4 bases, with 19 bases separating them. CDR3 in DNA: TGCGCCAGCAGCCCCCGGGAAGGGGCTAGGTCAGATACGCAGTATTTT. It yields the protein CASSPREGARSDTQYF.

Ten or more counts support this clonotype. This rearrangement joins TRBV28 to TRBJ2-6; no firm D call. V gave up 6 bases and J gave up 8 bases, with 5 bases separating them. Germline CDR1 MDHEN, CDR2 SYDVKM. This CDR3 contains 11 residues. This CDR3 reads CASSGTNVLTF. The CDR3 nucleotides read TGTGCCAGCAGCGGAACCAACGTCCTGACTTTC.

There are a few counts of this clonotype. V is TRBV7-6 and J is TRBJ2-7; D could derive from TRBD1 or TRBD2 (5 bases each). The V end lost 1 base, the J end lost 8 bases, and 21 bases lay between the germline ends. Germline V gene sequence: CDR1 SGHVS, CDR2 FNYEAQ. This CDR3 region has 16 residues. The CDR3: CASSLEGSAGSDKQYF. The CDR3 region has the DNA TGTGCCAGCAGCTTAGAGGGGTCGGCAGGGAGCGACAAGCAGTACTTC.

This clonotype has a handful of counts. The gene calls are TRBV29-1 and TRBJ2-4, with 12 bases fitting TRBD2. This CDR3 comprises 14 residues. Germline V gene data show CDR1 as SQVTM and CDR2 as ANQGSEA. The V and J ends lost 5 bases and 4 bases, in that order; junction bases with no gene match: 3. CDR3 protein: CSVQLAGGKNIQYF. The DNA of the CDR3 is TGCAGCGTTCAACTAGCGGGAGGTAAAAACATTCAGTACTTC.

The chain is built from TRBV29-1 and TRBJ2-5, with D possibly matching TRBD1 (5 bases). V was shortened by 1 base and J by 5 bases, with 11 bases between the two germline ends. CDR3 length equals 13 residues. Germline V gene lookup returns CDR1 SQVTM and CDR2 ANQGSEA. As DNA, the CDR3 is TGCAGCGTTGAAGTCTGGGGCGCGGAGACCCAGTACTTC. It is translated as CSVEVWGAETQYF.

This clonotype has just a few counts. This chain joins TRBV12-3 or TRBV12-4 and TRBJ2-3, with 7 nucleotides matching TRBD2. The CDR3 consists of 13 residues. With V trimmed by 3 bases and J by 9 bases, 6 bases remained unmatched. The CDR3 sequence is CASSLGGGQTQYF. The CDR3 DNA reads as TGTGCCAGCAGTTTGGGGGGGGGTCAGACGCAGTATTTT.